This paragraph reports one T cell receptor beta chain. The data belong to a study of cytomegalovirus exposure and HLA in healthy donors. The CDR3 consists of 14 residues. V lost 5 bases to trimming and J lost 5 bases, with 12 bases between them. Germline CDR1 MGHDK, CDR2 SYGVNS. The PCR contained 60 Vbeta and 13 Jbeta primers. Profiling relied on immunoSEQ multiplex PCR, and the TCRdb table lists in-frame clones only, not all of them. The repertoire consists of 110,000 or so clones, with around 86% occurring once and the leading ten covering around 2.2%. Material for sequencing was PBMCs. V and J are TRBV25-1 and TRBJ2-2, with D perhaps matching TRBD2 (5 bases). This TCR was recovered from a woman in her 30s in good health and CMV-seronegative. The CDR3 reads CASSPTRGTGELFF. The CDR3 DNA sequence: TGTGCCAGCAGTCCTACTAGAGGAACCGGGGAGCTGTTTTTT.